One sample yielded the 26 T cell receptor beta chains listed below, sequenced in a study of cytomegalovirus exposure and HLA in healthy donors. 13 Jbeta primers and 60 Vbeta primers were used for the PCR. TCRdb's table, derived via immunoSEQ multiplex PCR, lists solely in-frame clones and lacks some. Seen here are some 83,000 clones, 65% to 80% observed once, and the top ten hold about 4.2%. Specimen: PBMCs. Every receptor here comes from a man in his 60s in good health and CMV-seronegative.

V gene TRBV5-4 combines with J gene TRBJ2-1, with unresolved D. V lost 5 bases to trimming and J lost 10 bases, with 10 bases between them. The V gene's germline CDR1 is SGHNT and CDR2 YYREEE (reference sequence). The CDR3 consists of 11 residues. As DNA, the CDR3 is TGTGCCAGCAGTCCCGGTTCCGAGCAGTTCTTC. Its translation: CASSPGSEQFF.

The chain uses TRBV6-5 and TRBJ2-7; 12 bases are a match to TRBD2. Losses at the gene ends were 2 bases for V and 0 bases for J; bases not matched to a gene: 2. The germline CDR1 and CDR2 sequences are MNHEY and SVGAGI. This CDR3 comprises 16 residues. The CDR3 DNA sequence: TGTGCCAGCAGTTACCGGACTAGCGGGGCCTCCTACGAGCAGTACTTC. Translating it yields CASSYRTSGASYEQYF.

This clone showed up just a few times. This chain links TRBV29-1 with TRBJ1-2; D remains unclear. The CDR3 length is 12 residues. Germline CDR1 reads SQVTM; CDR2 reads ANQGSEA. Trimming left V 0 bases short and J 3 bases short, with 5 bases between. This CDR3 reads CSVEDLYYGYTF. DNA of the CDR3: TGCAGCGTTGAAGATCTTTACTATGGCTACACCTTC.

The chain combines TRBV5-5 with TRBJ2-5; 9 nucleotides align to TRBD2. V shed 0 bases, J shed 4 bases, and the junction held 10 bases outside the gene matches. The CDR3 loop spans 17 amino acids. Germline V gene sequence: CDR1 SGHKS, CDR2 YYEKEE (reference sequence). The CDR3, as DNA: TGTGCCAGCAGCTTGGTAACGGCGCGGGGGGGCGCAGAGACCCAGTACTTC. Amino acids: CASSLVTARGGAETQYF.

The V gene is TRBV5-1, the J gene TRBJ1-2; D possibly corresponds to TRBD1 (6 bases). This CDR3 is built from 17 residues. The germline V gene encodes CDR1 SGHRS and CDR2 YFSETQ. Trimming shortened V by 4 bases and J by 5 bases, and 24 bases separated the two germline ends. The CDR3 here is CASSPTAPQGREYGYTF. The CDR3 nucleotides are TGCGCCAGCAGCCCCACCGCCCCCCAGGGGAGGGAATATGGCTACACCTTC.

The V and J genes are TRBV9 and TRBJ2-5; 9 bases match TRBD2. The CDR3 consists of 17 residues. Trimming cost V 7 bases and J 2 bases; bases outside gene matches: 15. Germline V lookup: CDR1 SGDLS, CDR2 YYNGEE. The CDR3 coding sequence is TGTGCCAGCGGATTAGGGGGCGGCGGGGGGGGTCAAGAGACCCAGTACTTC. It is translated as CASGLGGGGGGQETQYF.

The chain couples TRBV21-1 to TRBJ2-7; the table's D call, TRBD2, has no DNA check behind it. TRBV21-1 is a recognized pseudogene. The CDR3 has 19 amino acids. DNA of the CDR3: TGTGCCAGCAGCAAAGTGTGGACAGCGGGGGTCCCCAAGGTCGTGGAGCAGTACTTC. Translation gives CASSKVWTAGVPKVVEQYF.

V gene TRBV5-1 combines with J gene TRBJ2-2; the match to TRBD1 covers 8 bases. The J segment lost 6 bases and the V segment lost 4 bases, leaving 5 bases of the junction unmatched. Germline V lookup: CDR1 SGHRS, CDR2 YFSETQ. CDR3 length equals 14 residues. In DNA, the CDR3 is TGCGCCAGCAGCCGCCAGGGGGCTCCCGGGGAGCTGTTTTTT. It translates to CASSRQGAPGELFF.

This chain links TRBV6-1 with TRBJ2-5; a weak D match, TRBD1 (5 bases). The assigned J gene may be wrong: the sequence end matches TRBJ2-7 better. Germline-derived CDR1 and CDR2 are MNHNS and SASEGT. CDR3 length: 14 amino acids. CDR3 coding DNA: TGTGCCAGCAGTCCACAGGTTACCTCCTACGAGCAGTACTTC. This sequence encodes CASSPQVTSYEQYF.

V usage is TRBV10-3 and J usage is TRBJ1-2; a weak D match, TRBD1 (5 bases). The CDR3 covers 15 residues. Germline CDR1 is ENHRY and CDR2 is SYGVKD. Trimming took off 4 bases at V and 8 bases at J, with 20 bases between the two ends. The CDR3 is CAISGERGGYGGYTF. CDR3 DNA sequence: TGTGCCATCAGTGGTGAGCGGGGCGGATATGGGGGCTACACCTTC.

J is TRBJ2-3 and V is TRBV7-2; TRBD2 aligns across 10 bases. Unmatched junction bases numbered 9, after V lost 0 bases and J lost 6 bases. The length of the CDR3 is 17 residues. Per germline, CDR1 SGHTA and CDR2 FQGNSA. The CDR3 DNA sequence: TGTGCCAGCAGCTTAGCCCTGCCTAGCGGGGGATATGATACGCAGTATTTT. Residues: CASSLALPSGGYDTQYF. Drawing the rest from reference TRBV7-2 and TRBJ2-3, the complete variable domain is GAGVSQSPSNKVTEKGKDVELRCDPISGHTALYWYRQSLGQGLEFLIYFQGNSAPDKSGLPSDRFSAERTGGSVSTLTIQRTQQEDSAVYLCASSLALPSGGYDTQYFGPGTRLTVL.

The chain is built from TRBV6-6 and TRBJ1-5; unclear D gene. V lost 6 bases, J lost 0 bases, and 12 bases lay in between. This CDR3 spans 15 amino acids. The germline gives CDR1 MNHNY, CDR2 SVGAGI (reference sequence). DNA for the CDR3: TGTGCCAGCAGCCTAGGTTGGAGTAGCAATCAGCCCCAGCATTTT. Its translation is CASSLGWSSNQPQHF.

The chain couples TRBV5-3 to TRBJ1-1, with 9 bases lining up with TRBD1. TRBV5-3 is classed as an ORF, of uncertain function. This CDR3 has 20 residues. The V segment lost 6 bases and the J segment 2 bases; nucleotides outside the gene matches: 23. CDR3 sequence (DNA): TGTGCCAGAATGAAAAGAATCCGCAATAATACAGGGGGCACCAACACTGAAGCTTTCTTT. Translating gives CARMKRIRNNTGGTNTEAFF.

The rearrangement joins TRBV30 to TRBJ1-1; D call uncertain. CDR3 length: 13 residues. The V and J ends lost 2 bases and 4 bases respectively, with 11 bases between them. The germline CDR1 and CDR2 sequences are GTSNPN and SVGIG (reference sequence). As DNA, the CDR3 is TGTGCCTGGAGTAGGCAGGTCTTCACTGAAGCTTTCTTT. Translation: CAWSRQVFTEAFF.

The rearrangement links TRBV5-6 to TRBJ1-1, with TRBD1 matching 11 bases. Germline V gives CDR1 SGHDT, CDR2 YYEEEE. V lost 4 bases and J lost 5; bases outside the gene matches: 7. This CDR3 contains 15 residues. For the CDR3, the DNA is TGTGCCAGCAGCAAGGACAGGGGGCGCGGAACTGAAGCTTTCTTT. This sequence encodes CASSKDRGRGTEAFF.

The V and J genes are TRBV6-5 and TRBJ2-3, with TRBD1 identical over 9 bases. Per germline, CDR1 MNHEY and CDR2 SVGAGI. Losses at the gene ends were 5 bases for V and 4 bases for J; bases not matched to a gene: 7. The CDR3 contains 15 residues. CDR3 bases: TGTGCCAGCAGTAGGGGACAGGGAATAGCAGATACGCAGTATTTT. It codes for CASSRGQGIADTQYF.

The V and J genes are TRBV2 and TRBJ2-3, with 9 positions matching TRBD2. This CDR3 spans 16 amino acids. Germline assignment: CDR1 SNHLY and CDR2 FYNNEI. The J segment lost 0 bases and the V segment lost 5 bases, leaving 6 bases of the junction unmatched. The chain's CDR3 is CASSRSGGPSTDTQYF. In DNA, the CDR3 is TGTGCCAGCAGTAGGAGCGGGGGGCCGAGCACAGATACGCAGTATTTT. The variable domain in full, with the rest retrieved from reference TRBV2 and TRBJ2-3, is EPEVTQTPSHQVTQMGQEVILRCVPISNHLYFYWYRQILGQKVEFLVSFYNNEISEKSEIFDDQFSVERPDGSNFTLKIRSTKLEDSAMYFCASSRSGGPSTDTQYFGPGTRLTVL.

The chain recombines TRBV2 with TRBJ1-5; D is unclear. The CDR3 contains 13 residues. Germline V gene data show CDR1 as SNHLY and CDR2 as FYNNEI. V shed 6 bases and J shed 3 bases, with 9 bases lying between them. CDR3 residues: CASSTEHNQPQHF. The CDR3 DNA reads TGTGCCAGCAGCACAGAACACAATCAGCCCCAGCATTTT.

The CDR3 protein is CASSEQGNTEAFF. CDR3 sequence (DNA): TGTGCCAGCAGTGAACAGGGGAACACTGAAGCTTTCTTT. The chain couples TRBV6-1 to TRBJ1-1, with TRBD1 as a possible D gene (5 bases). Germline V gene lookup returns CDR1 MNHNS and CDR2 SASEGT. The V and J ends lost 2 bases and 1 base respectively, with 5 bases between them. This CDR3 has 13 residues.

The chain joins TRBV7-8 to TRBJ2-7; TRBD2 is a possible D gene (5 bases). V was shortened by 5 bases and J by 4 bases, with 15 bases between the two germline ends. The V gene's germline CDR1 is SGHVS and CDR2 FQNEAQ. This CDR3 is built from 14 residues. The CDR3 here is CASSQPGRKYEQYF. As DNA, the CDR3 is TGTGCCAGCAGCCAACCGGGAAGGAAATACGAGCAGTACTTC. Complete variable domain (other parts from reference TRBV7-8 and TRBJ2-7): GAGVSQSPRYKVAKRGQDVALRCDPISGHVSLFWYQQALGQGPEFLTYFQNEAQLDKSGLPSDRFFAERPEGSVSTLKIQRTQQEDSAVYLCASSQPGRKYEQYFGPGTRLTVT.

The table lists this clone with a few counts. The rearrangement links TRBV4-2 to TRBJ2-5; 7 bases line up with TRBD2. Germline CDR1 is LGHNA and CDR2 is YNFKEQ. The CDR3 consists of 16 residues. The junction had 10 bases not matched to a gene; V was cut back by 3 bases and J by 3 bases. CDR3 sequence (DNA): TGTGCCAGCAGCCACTGGGGGGAGGGAGGAAAAGAGACCCAGTACTTC. Protein: CASSHWGEGGKETQYF.

The rearrangement links TRBV21-1 to TRBJ2-5; TRBD1, the D gene given by the table, was not confirmed from the DNA. TRBV21-1 represents a pseudogene. The CDR3 has 23 residues. CDR3 in DNA: TGTGCCAGCAGCAAACCTCTATACCAACCCTTTGGGCACAGGGAGCATAGGTTGGAGACCCAGTACTTC. This gives the protein CASSKPLYQPFGHREHRLETQYF.

The rearrangement joins TRBV30 to TRBJ2-1, with TRBD2 identical over 8 bases. The CDR3 length is 15 residues. Germline CDR1 reads GTSNPN; CDR2 reads SVGIG (reference sequence). V dropped 2 bases and J dropped 4; count of bases not matched to a gene: 7. The CDR3 bases are TGTGCCTGGAGTATTAGCGGGGAGATTTACAATGAGCAGTTCTTC. As protein: CAWSISGEIYNEQFF. Complete variable domain (other parts from reference TRBV30 and TRBJ2-1): SQTIHQWPATLVQPVGSPLSLECTVEGTSNPNLYWYRQAAGRGLQLLFYSVGIGQISSEVPQNLSASRPQDRQFILSSKKLLLSDSGFYLCAWSISGEIYNEQFFGPGTRLTVL.

The rearrangement uses TRBV7-9 and TRBJ2-7; 11 bases agree with TRBD2. V gave up 1 base and J gave up 6 bases; unmatched junction bases: 2. The CDR3 has 14 residues. Germline-derived CDR1 and CDR2 are SEHNR and FQNEAQ (reference sequence). The CDR3 loop is CASSLVGTSGEQYF. The CDR3 bases are TGTGCCAGCAGCTTAGTTGGGACTAGCGGCGAGCAGTACTTC.

The chain couples TRBV11-1 to TRBJ1-2, with no clear D. The CDR3 contains 13 residues. The V gene's germline CDR1 is SGHAT and CDR2 FQDESV (reference sequence). V lost 1 base to trimming and J lost 3 bases, with 6 bases between them. The CDR3 sequence is CASSLGADYGYTF. The CDR3 coding sequence is TGTGCCAGCAGCTTAGGGGCAGACTATGGCTACACCTTC.

The rearrangement links TRBV5-4 to TRBJ2-3; D perhaps matches TRBD2 (6 bases). Trimming removed 0 bases at V and 0 bases at J, with 14 bases between. Germline lookup yields CDR1 SGHNT and CDR2 YYREEE (reference sequence). The CDR3 length is 17 residues. As DNA, the CDR3 is TGTGCCAGCAGCTTGGCGGGGGTAGCGGCTAGCACAGATACGCAGTATTTT. Amino acid sequence: CASSLAGVAASTDTQYF. Complete variable domain (other parts from reference TRBV5-4 and TRBJ2-3): ETGVTQSPTHLIKTRGQQVTLRCSSQSGHNTVSWYQQALGQGPQFIFQYYREEENGRGNFPPRFSGLQFPNYSSELNVNALELDDSALYLCASSLAGVAASTDTQYFGPGTRLTVL.